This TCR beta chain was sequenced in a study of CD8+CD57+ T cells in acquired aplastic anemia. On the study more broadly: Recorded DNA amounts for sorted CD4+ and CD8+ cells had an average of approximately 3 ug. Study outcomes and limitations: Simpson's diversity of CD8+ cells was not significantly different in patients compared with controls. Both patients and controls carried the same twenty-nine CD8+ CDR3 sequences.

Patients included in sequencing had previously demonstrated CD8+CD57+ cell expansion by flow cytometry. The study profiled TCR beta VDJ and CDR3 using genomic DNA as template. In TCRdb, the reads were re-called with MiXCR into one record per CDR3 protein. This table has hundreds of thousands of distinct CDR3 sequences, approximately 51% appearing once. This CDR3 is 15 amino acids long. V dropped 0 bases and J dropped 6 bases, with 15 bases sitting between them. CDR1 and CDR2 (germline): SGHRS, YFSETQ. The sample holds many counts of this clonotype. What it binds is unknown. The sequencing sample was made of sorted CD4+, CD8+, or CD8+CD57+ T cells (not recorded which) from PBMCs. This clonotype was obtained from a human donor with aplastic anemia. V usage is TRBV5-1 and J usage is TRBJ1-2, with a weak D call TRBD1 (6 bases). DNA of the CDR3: TGCGCCAGCAGCTTGGCAGGACAGAAAAACAATGGCTACACCTTC. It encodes CASSLAGQKNNGYTF.